This T cell receptor (beta chain) came from a study of metastatic and nonmetastatic thyroid tumors. No treatment had been given to any patient before thyroid surgery. As handled by the study authors: Using the CDR3 differences seen across clinicopathological groups, the authors built a distant-metastasis classifier for papillary thyroid cancer, which was meant to discriminate distant-metastatic patients. TCRdb re-called clones via MiXCR from the PCR reads. The V and J calls and clone size come from TCRdb's table, not from the authors' own analysis. Found here are tens of thousands of clones, around 15% of them singletons; the top ten hold over 4%. The V gene's germline CDR1 is MDHEN and CDR2 SYDVKM. The J segment lost 6 bases and the V segment lost 3 bases, leaving 1 base of the junction unmatched. The CDR3 runs 13 residues. This clone was recorded at least ten times.

The sequenced sample consisted of blood. The sequence came from a female donor with papillary thyroid cancer or a benign thyroid nodule (not recorded which). Some clones in this sample may be carry-over from other donors' samples. The rearrangement joins TRBV28 to TRBJ2-1, with TRBD1 matching over 8 bases. The CDR3 DNA reads as TGTGCCAGCAGTTTCAGGGGGCCCAATGAGCAGTTCTTC. Protein sequence: CASSFRGPNEQFF.